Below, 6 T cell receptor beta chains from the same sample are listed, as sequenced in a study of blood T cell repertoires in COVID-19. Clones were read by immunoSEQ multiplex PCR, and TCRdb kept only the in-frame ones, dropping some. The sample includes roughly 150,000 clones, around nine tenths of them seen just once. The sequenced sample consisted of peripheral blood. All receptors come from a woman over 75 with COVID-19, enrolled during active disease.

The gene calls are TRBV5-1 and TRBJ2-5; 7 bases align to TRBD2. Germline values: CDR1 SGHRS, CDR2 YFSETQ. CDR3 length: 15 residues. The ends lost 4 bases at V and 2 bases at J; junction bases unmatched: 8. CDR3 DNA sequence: TGCGCCAGCAGCATAGGGACTACTCCGCAAGAGACCCAGTACTTC. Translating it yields CASSIGTTPQETQYF. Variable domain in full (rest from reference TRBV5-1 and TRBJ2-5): KAGVTQTPRYLIKTRGQQVTLSCSPISGHRSVSWYQQTPGQGLQFLFEYFSETQRNKGNFPGRFSGRQFSNSRSEMNVSTLELGDSALYLCASSIGTTPQETQYFGPGTRLLVL.

The CDR3 region has the DNA TGCGCCAGCAGCTTAGCATCCTACAATGAGCAGTTCTTC. Its protein product is CASSLASYNEQFF. This sequence joins TRBV5-1 and TRBJ2-1; D unresolved. There are 13 residues in the CDR3. The V end lost 2 bases, the J end lost 1 base, and 4 bases lay between the germline ends. Germline-derived CDR1 and CDR2 are SGHRS and YFSETQ. The variable domain in full, with the rest retrieved from reference TRBV5-1 and TRBJ2-1, is KAGVTQTPRYLIKTRGQQVTLSCSPISGHRSVSWYQQTPGQGLQFLFEYFSETQRNKGNFPGRFSGRQFSNSRSEMNVSTLELGDSALYLCASSLASYNEQFFGPGTRLTVL.

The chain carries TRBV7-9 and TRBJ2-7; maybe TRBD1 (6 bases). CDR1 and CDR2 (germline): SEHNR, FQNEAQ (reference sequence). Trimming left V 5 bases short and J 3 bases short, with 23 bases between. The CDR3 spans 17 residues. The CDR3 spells CASSTKRPPTGIYEQYF. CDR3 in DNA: TGTGCCAGCAGCACAAAGAGACCCCCGACAGGTATCTACGAGCAGTACTTC.

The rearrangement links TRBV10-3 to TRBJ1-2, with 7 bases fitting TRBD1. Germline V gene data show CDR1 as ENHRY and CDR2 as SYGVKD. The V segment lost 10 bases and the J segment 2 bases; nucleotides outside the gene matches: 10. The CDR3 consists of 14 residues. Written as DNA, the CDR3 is TGTGCCACACATGCAGGGGGGAGAAACTATGGCTACACCTTC. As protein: CATHAGGRNYGYTF.

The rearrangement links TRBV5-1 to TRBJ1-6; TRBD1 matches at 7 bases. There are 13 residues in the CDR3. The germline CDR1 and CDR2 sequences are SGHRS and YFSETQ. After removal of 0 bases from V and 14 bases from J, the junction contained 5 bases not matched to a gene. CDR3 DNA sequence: TGCGCCAGCAGCTTGGAGGGGGCAGGGACCCTCCACTTT. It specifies CASSLEGAGTLHF.

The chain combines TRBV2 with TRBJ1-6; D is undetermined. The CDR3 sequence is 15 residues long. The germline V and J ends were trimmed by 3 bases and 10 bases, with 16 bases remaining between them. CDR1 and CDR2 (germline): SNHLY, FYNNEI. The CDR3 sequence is CASSDLGSPKSPLHF. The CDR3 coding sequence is TGTGCCAGCAGTGATCTAGGATCACCCAAGTCACCCCTCCACTTT. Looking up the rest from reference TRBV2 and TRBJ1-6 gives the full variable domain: EPEVTQTPSHQVTQMGQEVILRCVPISNHLYFYWYRQILGQKVEFLVSFYNNEISEKSEIFDDQFSVERPDGSNFTLKIRSTKLEDSAMYFCASSDLGSPKSPLHFGNGTRLTVT.